Sequencing of this TCR beta chain was carried out in a study of monozygotic twins with cystic fibrosis. Using immunoSEQ multiplex PCR, the repertoire was profiled, and TCRdb retains in-frame clones only, with some absent. This table has around 25,000 clones, 95% to 97% appearing once. The germline gives CDR1 SGHVS, CDR2 FQNEAQ. J was trimmed by 4 bases and V by 1 base; bases with no gene match: 7. This CDR3 is built from 16 residues. This TCR was recovered from a girl aged 2 to 10 with cystic fibrosis. Sequenced: blood. The V and J genes are TRBV7-8 and TRBJ2-1; 7 bases line up with TRBD2. CDR3: CASSLESARGYNEQFF. As DNA, the CDR3 is TGTGCCAGCAGCTTAGAGTCAGCGCGGGGGTACAATGAGCAGTTCTTC.